The text below deals with one TCR beta chain. Which antigen it targets is not known. Per-base quality was not reported, and no clone a single base away is much larger than it. The sample comes from a study of cytomegalovirus exposure and HLA in healthy donors (dated 2017 in TCRdb). About the study as a whole: In an earlier analysis of 587 of the donors, roughly 300 Gb of sequence data and 90 million to 130 million unique TCR beta sequences from some 170 million T cells were reported. Approximately 310 gigabases of sequencing data and approximately 84 million unique TCR sequences were included in an early release covering around 600 HLA-typed donors. Among the roughly 390 genotyped donors, around 79% belonged to the genetic ancestry cluster associated with self-reported Caucasian donors. The study was designed to test whether signatures of past pathogen exposure could be identified by cataloging public T cell receptors. The study profiled the T cell repertoires of approximately 700 subjects by immunosequencing and related them to cytomegalovirus serostatus. Besides the first cohort of about 730 subjects, a separate validation cohort made up of roughly 130 different subjects was used. The study combined high-throughput TCR immunosequencing, statistical association of individual TCRs with disease status, and machine learning to predict cytomegalovirus infection status. In a later analysis, previously published TCR beta repertoires from 670 or so donors were re-analyzed and high-resolution HLA genotyping was added so that TCR occurrence patterns could be studied. In the later analysis, no new phenotypic data were used to find candidate immune exposures; instead, reliance was placed on TCR beta sequences and their occurrence across donors. In an earlier analysis of 500 to 650 of the donors, high-throughput TCR beta sequencing was used to judge whether each TCR beta V gene segment behaved as functional or pseudogenic. Donor age, sex, ethnicity and CMV serostatus were collected together with the repertoire data. A later genetic analysis took genome-wide SNP genotypes for about three fifths of the 666 donors and used that subset as a discovery cohort. All discovery cohort repertoires had been generated on a single sequencing platform. HLA typing included class I and class II loci at four-digit resolution. Typing coverage varied by locus: 629-630 donors for A, B, C, DRB1 and DQB1; approximately 500 for DQA1; about 570 for DPA1; 450 to 480 for DPB1. Four to six DR-DQ haplotypes were handled as single units for association and clustering, since linkage in the cohort was strong. On average, around 240,000 unique TCR beta nucleotide sequences were sequenced per donor among roughly 430 genotyped donors of the cohort, with roughly 20% of those sequences being non-productive.

In total, roughly 710 healthy bone marrow donors made up the cohort. Cohort members were all nominally healthy when sampled, although unrecorded immune exposures were likely present. The donor tested CMV seropositive and was one of the 289 seropositive cohort members. Every donor gave a peripheral blood sample, and the peripheral blood mononuclear cells from that sample were used for TCR beta sequencing. The Qiagen DNeasy Blood Extraction Kit was used to extract genomic DNA from the blood cell samples. Library construction relied on the immunoSEQ multiplex PCR assay. A mixture of 60 forward primers for TCR Vbeta segments and 13 reverse primers for TCR Jbeta segments was used in the multiplex PCR. The CDR3 region of rearranged TCR beta genes was amplified from genomic DNA by a multiplex PCR assay. The amplified TCR beta libraries were sequenced on the Illumina HiSeq System as 87-base-pair reads. In the authors' own workflow: Across the 500 to 850 repertoires, a later analysis counted tens of millions of unique TCR beta chains, about 10 million of which were shared by at least two donors. Raw reads were error-corrected and collapsed into unique sequences with a nearest-neighbor algorithm that merged closely related sequences to remove PCR and sequencing errors. V, D and J gene segments were assigned by aligning CDR3 sequences to IMGT reference sequences. For a sequence to be retained, a match of at least six nucleotides to both a V gene segment and a J gene segment was required. A rearrangement was called productive if the CDR3 had no stop codons and remained in frame with V and J, and every other rearrangement was called non-productive. CDR3 was defined according to IMGT convention as the region running from the second conserved V-encoded cysteine to the conserved J-encoded phenylalanine. The earlier analysis of 500 to 650 of the donors excluded any sequence lacking an unambiguous match to a single V gene segment. An earlier analysis of a few hundred of the donors called V segments functional above 56.7% productive rearrangements and segregating when the between-donor standard deviation exceeded 5%. A statistical classification framework was built to diagnose cytomegalovirus status from the catalog of TCR beta chain sequences. A later analysis assigned V and J genes by comparing TCR nucleotide sequences with IMGT/GENE-DB human TR gene sequences. In a later analysis, CDR3 sequences and most-parsimonious VDJ recombination scenarios were assigned using the TCRdist pipeline. A later analysis defined each TCR beta chain by its CDR3 amino acid sequence plus V-gene family, and excluded reads lacking a unique V-gene family. A later analysis removed 592 highly shared, low-generation-probability nucleotide sequences to deal with suspected cross-contamination and a sequencing artifact. In a later analysis, a clonal expansion index was calculated for each public chain from normalized within-repertoire ranks of inferred template counts. In a later analysis, generation probabilities were computed using a VDJ recombination model fitted to out-of-frame rearrangements, and the results were checked against IGoR. Hypergeometric tests were used in a later analysis to score TCR-TCR, TCR-HLA and TCR-CMV co-occurrence, with a repertoire-size bias correction applied to the TCR pairs. To estimate false discovery rates, a later analysis permuted the HLA or CMV assignments 20 times. In a later analysis, co-occurring TCRs were grouped with DBSCAN, and TCRdist sequence similarity was added when clustering was performed within HLA-allele-positive subsets. Repertoires with fewer than 30,000 or more than 120,000 public chains were left out of co-occurrence clustering, as were a handful of repertoires with anomalous nucleotide sharing. TCRdb retrieved this table from immuneACCESS and kept in-frame rearrangements only. Not all clones are present; in checked studies, unresolved V genes account for under half, and no reason is known for the remainder. The V and J calls and clone size were taken over from that table, and D and trimming were inferred from the DNA. Counted in this sample were 90,000 to 130,000 clones; 80% of them appeared once. The biggest ten clones account for around 2.9% of the sample.

Including the terminal cysteine and phenylalanine, the CDR3 comprises 15 residues. The kept DNA is CDR3 alone, 45 bases in frame from the first base. V is cut back by 3 bases and J by 10 bases, with 3 bases in the junction unmatched. In the germline V gene, CDR1 corresponds to MNHNS and CDR2 to SASEGT. Summary of the overall study and its limitations: The study listed 150 to 200 TCR beta chains as associated with cytomegalovirus. The authors suggested that the approach could potentially be extended to other disease states and immunological phenotypes. An earlier analysis of approximately 590 of the donors showed that most TCR beta V segments appeared in productive rearrangements either about 87% or about 30% of the time, which broadly matched IMGT annotations. In a later analysis, several top co-occurrence clusters were reported to appear linked to parvovirus B19, influenza, CMV and Epstein-Barr virus. According to a later analysis, most CMV-associated TCR beta chains appeared to be HLA-restricted, and the HLA associations seemed to be driven largely by CMV exposure. Most TCR sequences were seen in very few donors, while some public TCRs were found in many individuals. Because HLA typing was missing for some donors at each locus, association tests included only the typed subset. In a later analysis, HLA-associated TCR beta chains were found to be more clonally expanded and to have lower generation probabilities than equally common non-associated chains. Roughly uniform sequencing depth across donors was assumed in presence/absence analyses, although this assumption may not hold. An association between a missense DCLRE1C variant and V-gene and J-gene trimming of TCR beta chains was found in a later genetic analysis and replicated in an independent cohort. In a later analysis, over 15,000 TCR beta sequences were associated with specific HLA alleles at a false discovery rate of 0.05. A few of the identified cytomegalovirus-associated TCR beta chains were confirmed in vitro to be specific for cytomegalovirus antigens. When HLA alleles, especially DR and DQ, strongly co-occurred, attributing TCR associations to individual alleles was difficult. Some IMGT-functional V segments, including TRBV6-2 and TRBV6-3, could not be distinguished by the 87-base-pair reads and were therefore excluded. Only TCR beta chains were sequenced in this cohort, and the absence of alpha or paired-chain data limited detectable features. In both the original and validation cohorts, the classifier was reported to diagnose cytomegalovirus status with high specificity and sensitivity. The earlier analysis of fewer than 750 of the donors excluded some 16 rarely observed V segments, including chromosome 9 orphons, because counts were too low. Linkage disequilibrium might explain the correlated functional status among segregating V segments, but an unknown experimental factor could not be ruled out. CMV serostatus was the only immune exposure information available for the cohort. According to a later genetic analysis, donors in an Asian-associated ancestry cluster had fewer N-insertions in productive TCRs than the approximately 670-donor mean. A further reported finding was that TCR beta sequences accurately predicted the HLA-A and HLA-B alleles for most subjects in the first cohort. A cluster of highly shared sequence variants was judged likely to be a technical artifact of the sequencing pipeline. In a later analysis, the rate of TCR association differed among HLA loci, with DRB1 alleles having the most associated TCRs and HLA-C alleles having the fewest.

The chain is encoded by TRBV6-1 joined to TRBJ2-1; TRBD2 matches 16 bases in the middle. Sequencing used PBMCs. This TCR was sampled from a woman aged 55-70 years in good health and CMV-seropositive. The CDR3 reads CASSEGLAGGPEQFF. The DNA sequence is TGTGCCAGCAGTGAGGGACTAGCGGGAGGGCCCGAGCAGTTCTTC.